These T cell receptor beta chains were read from a single sample in a study of technical replicates of blood from several donors. Measured with immunoSEQ multiplex PCR; TCRdb has only the in-frame clones, and not every one. The sample consists of approximately 77,000 clones, roughly 94% of them appearing once. The sample consisted of T cells isolated from PBMCs. These receptors came from a human donor in good health. The CDR3 runs from the conserved cysteine through the conserved F or W. A D gene is named only where the DNA matches it firmly. Only part of the rows carry a size: once, few, many, or a class if the clone is expanded.

>TRBD2|TRBV28|NA|TRBJ2-1
TGTGCCAGCGGACAAGCGGGAGAGTCTTTCAATGAGCAGTTCTTC
CASGQAGESFNEQFF
>TRBD1|TRBV10-1|NA|TRBJ2-2
TGCGCCAGCAGCGACAGGGCCTACACCGGGGAGCTGTTTTTT
CASSDRAYTGELFF
>TRBD2|TRBV11-2|NA|TRBJ2-3
TGTGCCAGCAGCTTCGGCGCGGGAGACGAAGATACGCAGTATTTT
CASSFGAGDEDTQYF
>TRBD1|TRBV6-6|once|TRBJ1-5
TGTGCCAGCAGTTCGGCTGAGGGACAGGGTCACCAGCCCCAGCATTTT
CASSSAEGQGHQPQHF
>NA|TRBV4-3|NA|TRBJ1-3
TGCGCCAGCAGCCGCTCAACCGGACAGGGAAACACCATATATTTT
CASSRSTGQGNTIYF
>NA|TRBV11-3|once|TRBJ2-3
TGTGCCAGCAGCTGGACTCTTAGCACAGATACGCAGTATTTT
CASSWTLSTDTQYF
>NA|TRBV5-1|NA|TRBJ1-1
TGCGCCAGCAGCTTGGAGGCAGGGCTAGTCACTGAAGCTTTCTTT
CASSLEAGLVTEAFF
>NA|TRBV9|NA|TRBJ2-5
TGTGCCAGCAGCGTAAACGTAGGGGGAGTAGAGACCCAGTACTTC
CASSVNVGGVETQYF
>NA|TRBV7-9|NA|TRBJ1-2
TGTGCCAGCAGCTTGGAACAGTTTAACTATGGCTACACCTTC
CASSLEQFNYGYTF
>TRBD1|TRBV5-4|NA|TRBJ2-4
TGTGCCAGCAGCTTATGGACAGGGCTTAACAAAAACATTCAGTACTTC
CASSLWTGLNKNIQYF
>TRBD1|TRBV10-2|NA|TRBJ2-2
TGCGCCAGCAGTGAGCAGGGGGCGCACGGGGAGCTGTTTTTT
CASSEQGAHGELFF
>NA|TRBV7-6|NA|TRBJ1-1
TGTGCCAGCAGTTTTCCGGGGAACACTGAAGCTTTCTTT
CASSFPGNTEAFF
>NA|TRBV5-4|NA|TRBJ2-1
TGTGCCAGCAGCCCGGTCGAACAGCGGGCCGGGGCGGATGAGCAGTTCTTC
CASSPVEQRAGADEQFF
>NA|TRBV2|NA|TRBJ2-7
TGTGCCAGCAGTCCGGAGTTCCTCGACTACGAGCAGTACTTC
CASSPEFLDYEQYF
>NA|TRBV5-5|NA|TRBJ2-1
TGTGCCAGCAGTTCCATTTATGAGCAGTTCTTC
CASSSIYEQFF
>TRBD2|TRBV13|NA|TRBJ2-1
TGTGCCAGCAGCTTACGAAGGACTAGCGGGTACAATGAGCAGTTCTTC
CASSLRRTSGYNEQFF
>NA|TRBV2|NA|TRBJ2-3
TGTGCCAGCAGTGGTGCAGGGTTGGGCACAGATACGCAGTATTTT
CASSGAGLGTDTQYF
>TRBD2|TRBV28|NA|TRBJ2-1
TGTGCCACCCGACTAGCGGGAGGGCAAGGGAATGAGCAGTTCTTC
CATRLAGGQGNEQFF
>NA|TRBV30|NA|TRBJ2-3
TGTGCCTGGAGTCCAAACCTATTGGCGCAGTATTTT
CAWSPNLLAQYF
>NA|TRBV7-9|NA|TRBJ1-2
TGTGCCAGCAGCTTAGACTTTTATGGCTACACCTTC
CASSLDFYGYTF
>NA|TRBV11-3|NA|TRBJ1-1
TGTGCCAGCAGCTTAGTCAGGGCTCACACTGAAGCTTTCTTT
CASSLVRAHTEAFF
>TRBD1|TRBV13|NA|TRBJ1-2
TGTGCCAGCAGCTCCGGGACAGGGGGACTCTATGGCTACACCTTC
CASSSGTGGLYGYTF
>NA|TRBV19|NA|TRBJ2-5
TGTGCCAGTAGCTTCCGGGTAGAGTACCAAGAGACCCAGTACTTC
CASSFRVEYQETQYF
>TRBD2|TRBV7-8|NA|TRBJ2-5
TGTGCCAGCTCACACGGGACTATCACGCAAGAGACCCAGTACTTC
CASSHGTITQETQYF
>TRBD2|TRBV5-6|once|TRBJ2-5
TGTGCCAGCAGCAGACTAGCGGGAGAGACCCAGTACTTC
CASSRLAGETQYF
>TRBD2|TRBV6-5|NA|TRBJ2-1
TGTGCCAGCAGTAGGACTAGCGGGAGTTACAATGAGCAGTTCTTC
CASSRTSGSYNEQFF
>NA|TRBV6-5|NA|TRBJ2-7
TGTGCCAGCAGACAAGACATGATCTACGAGCAGTACTTC
CASRQDMIYEQYF
>TRBD1|TRBV19|once|TRBJ2-2
TGTGCCAGTACGTTGGACAGGGTAGTACACACCGGGGAGCTGTTTTTT
CASTLDRVVHTGELFF
>NA|TRBV23-1|NA|TRBJ1-1
TGCGCCAGCGACGACAGGTGTGCTGAAGCTTTCTTT
CASDDRCAEAFF
>TRBD2|TRBV19|once|TRBJ2-1
TGTGCCAGTAGTATAGAGGATCTAGCGGAGCTAGACAATGAGCAGTTCTTC
CASSIEDLAELDNEQFF